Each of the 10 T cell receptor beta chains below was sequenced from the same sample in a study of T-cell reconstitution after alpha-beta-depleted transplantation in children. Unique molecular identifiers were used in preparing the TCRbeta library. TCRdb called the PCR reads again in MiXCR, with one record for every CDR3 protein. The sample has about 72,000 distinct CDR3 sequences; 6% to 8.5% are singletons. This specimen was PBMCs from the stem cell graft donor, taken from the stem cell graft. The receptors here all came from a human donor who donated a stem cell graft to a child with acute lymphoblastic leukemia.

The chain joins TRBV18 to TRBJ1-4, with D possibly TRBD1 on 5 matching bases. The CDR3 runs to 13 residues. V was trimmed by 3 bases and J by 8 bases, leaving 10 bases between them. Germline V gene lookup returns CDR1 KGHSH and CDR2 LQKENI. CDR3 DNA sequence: TGTGCCAGCTCACCCCGGGACGGCGAAAAACTGTTTTTT. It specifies CASSPRDGEKLFF.

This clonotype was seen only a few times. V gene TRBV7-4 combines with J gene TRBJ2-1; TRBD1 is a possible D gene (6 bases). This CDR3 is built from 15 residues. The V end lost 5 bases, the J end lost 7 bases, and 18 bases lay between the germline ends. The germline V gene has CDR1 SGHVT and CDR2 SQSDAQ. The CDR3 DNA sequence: TGTGCCAGCAGCATCGGGACATCGGGGATGAATGAGCAGTTCTTC. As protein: CASSIGTSGMNEQFF. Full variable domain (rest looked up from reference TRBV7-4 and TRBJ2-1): GAGVSQSPRYKVAKRGRDVALRCDSISGHVTLYWYRQTLGQGSEVLTYSQSDAQRDKSGRPSGRFSAERPERSVSTLKIQRTEQGDSAVYLCASSIGTSGMNEQFFGPGTRLTVL.

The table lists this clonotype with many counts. CDR3 region: CASVPQGRSSSYEQYF. CDR3 in DNA: TGTGCCAGCGTTCCACAGGGGCGGAGTAGCTCCTACGAGCAGTACTTC. J is TRBJ2-7 and V is TRBV27; 7 bases agree with TRBD1. Germline CDR1 and CDR2: MNHEY and SMNVEV (reference sequence). The CDR3 length is 16 residues. With 8 bases clipped from V and 0 bases from J, the junction kept 13 bases outside the gene matches.

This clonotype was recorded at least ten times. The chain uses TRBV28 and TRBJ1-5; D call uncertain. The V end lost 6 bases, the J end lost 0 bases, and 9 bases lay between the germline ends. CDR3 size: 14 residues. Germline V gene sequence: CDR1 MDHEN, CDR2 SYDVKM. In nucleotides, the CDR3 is TGTGCCAGCAGCAAGGTTAATAGCAATCAGCCCCAGCATTTT. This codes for CASSKVNSNQPQHF.

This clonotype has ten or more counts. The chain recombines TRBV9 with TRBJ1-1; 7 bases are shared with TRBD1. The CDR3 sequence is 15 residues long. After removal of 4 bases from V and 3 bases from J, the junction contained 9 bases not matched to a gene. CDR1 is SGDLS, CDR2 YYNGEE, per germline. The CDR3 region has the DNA TGTGCCAGCAGCTCCGCCGACAGGGCGGACACTGAAGCTTTCTTT. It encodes CASSSADRADTEAFF.

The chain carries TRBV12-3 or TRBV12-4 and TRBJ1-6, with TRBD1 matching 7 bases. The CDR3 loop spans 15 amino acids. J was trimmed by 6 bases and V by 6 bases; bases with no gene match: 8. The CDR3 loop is CASRGGQAINSPLHF. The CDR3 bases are TGTGCCAGCAGGGGTGGACAGGCGATTAATTCACCCCTCCACTTT.

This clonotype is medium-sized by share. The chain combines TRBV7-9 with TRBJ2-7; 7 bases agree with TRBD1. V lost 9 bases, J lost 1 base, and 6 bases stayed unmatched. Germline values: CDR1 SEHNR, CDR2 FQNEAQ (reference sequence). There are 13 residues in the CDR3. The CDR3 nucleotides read TGTGCCAGTCGGGACAGCCTTTCCTACGAGCAGTACTTC. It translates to CASRDSLSYEQYF.

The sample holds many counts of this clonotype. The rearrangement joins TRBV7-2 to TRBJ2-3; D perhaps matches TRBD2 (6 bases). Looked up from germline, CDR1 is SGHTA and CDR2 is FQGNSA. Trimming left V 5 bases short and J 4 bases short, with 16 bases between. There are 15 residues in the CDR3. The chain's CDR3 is CASSDRSSGADTQYF. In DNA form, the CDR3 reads TGTGCCAGCAGCGACCGGAGTTCGGGGGCAGATACGCAGTATTTT. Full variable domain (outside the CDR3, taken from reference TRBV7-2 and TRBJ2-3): GAGVSQSPSNKVTEKGKDVELRCDPISGHTALYWYRQSLGQGLEFLIYFQGNSAPDKSGLPSDRFSAERTGGSVSTLTIQRTQQEDSAVYLCASSDRSSGADTQYFGPGTRLTVL.

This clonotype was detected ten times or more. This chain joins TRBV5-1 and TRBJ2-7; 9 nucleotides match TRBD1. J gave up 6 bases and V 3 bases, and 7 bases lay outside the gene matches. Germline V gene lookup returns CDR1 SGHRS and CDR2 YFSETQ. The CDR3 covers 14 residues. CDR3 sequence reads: CASSSGQGRGEQYF. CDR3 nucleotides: TGCGCCAGCAGCTCAGGACAGGGGCGAGGCGAGCAGTACTTC.

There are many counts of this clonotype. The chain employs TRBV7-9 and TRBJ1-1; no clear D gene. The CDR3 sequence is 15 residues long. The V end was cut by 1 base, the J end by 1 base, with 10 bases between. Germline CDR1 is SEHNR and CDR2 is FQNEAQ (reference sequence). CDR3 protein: CASSLGIGENTEAFF. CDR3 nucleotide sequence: TGTGCCAGCAGCTTAGGAATCGGGGAGAACACTGAAGCTTTCTTT. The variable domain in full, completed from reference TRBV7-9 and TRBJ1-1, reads DTGVSQNPRHKITKRGQNVTFRCDPISEHNRLYWYRQTLGQGPEFLTYFQNEAQLEKSRLLSDRFSAERPKGSFSTLEIQRTEQGDSAMYLCASSLGIGENTEAFFGQGTRLTVV.